This T cell receptor (beta chain) was documented in a study of T cells in Graves' hyperthyroidism and ophthalmopathy. The CDR3 covers 13 residues. V was pared by 7 bases and J by 3 bases, with 9 bases between. In its sample, this clonotype was seen many times. TCR beta CDR3 sequences were amplified from RNA transcripts. HTBI primers were employed in a first-round RT-PCR of the TCR CDR3. Via MiXCR, TCRdb re-called the multiplex PCR reads, giving one row per CDR3 protein. This sample has 560,000 or so distinct CDR3 sequences, with 20% found just once. The sequenced sample consisted of blood. The genes are TRBV12-3 or TRBV12-4 and TRBJ2-2; D perhaps matches TRBD1 (6 bases). The TCR was taken from a man between 35 and 55 years old with Graves' ophthalmopathy. The CDR3 sequence is CASNRGYTGELFF. The CDR3 nucleotides read TGTGCCAGCAATAGGGGGTACACCGGGGAGCTGTTTTTT.